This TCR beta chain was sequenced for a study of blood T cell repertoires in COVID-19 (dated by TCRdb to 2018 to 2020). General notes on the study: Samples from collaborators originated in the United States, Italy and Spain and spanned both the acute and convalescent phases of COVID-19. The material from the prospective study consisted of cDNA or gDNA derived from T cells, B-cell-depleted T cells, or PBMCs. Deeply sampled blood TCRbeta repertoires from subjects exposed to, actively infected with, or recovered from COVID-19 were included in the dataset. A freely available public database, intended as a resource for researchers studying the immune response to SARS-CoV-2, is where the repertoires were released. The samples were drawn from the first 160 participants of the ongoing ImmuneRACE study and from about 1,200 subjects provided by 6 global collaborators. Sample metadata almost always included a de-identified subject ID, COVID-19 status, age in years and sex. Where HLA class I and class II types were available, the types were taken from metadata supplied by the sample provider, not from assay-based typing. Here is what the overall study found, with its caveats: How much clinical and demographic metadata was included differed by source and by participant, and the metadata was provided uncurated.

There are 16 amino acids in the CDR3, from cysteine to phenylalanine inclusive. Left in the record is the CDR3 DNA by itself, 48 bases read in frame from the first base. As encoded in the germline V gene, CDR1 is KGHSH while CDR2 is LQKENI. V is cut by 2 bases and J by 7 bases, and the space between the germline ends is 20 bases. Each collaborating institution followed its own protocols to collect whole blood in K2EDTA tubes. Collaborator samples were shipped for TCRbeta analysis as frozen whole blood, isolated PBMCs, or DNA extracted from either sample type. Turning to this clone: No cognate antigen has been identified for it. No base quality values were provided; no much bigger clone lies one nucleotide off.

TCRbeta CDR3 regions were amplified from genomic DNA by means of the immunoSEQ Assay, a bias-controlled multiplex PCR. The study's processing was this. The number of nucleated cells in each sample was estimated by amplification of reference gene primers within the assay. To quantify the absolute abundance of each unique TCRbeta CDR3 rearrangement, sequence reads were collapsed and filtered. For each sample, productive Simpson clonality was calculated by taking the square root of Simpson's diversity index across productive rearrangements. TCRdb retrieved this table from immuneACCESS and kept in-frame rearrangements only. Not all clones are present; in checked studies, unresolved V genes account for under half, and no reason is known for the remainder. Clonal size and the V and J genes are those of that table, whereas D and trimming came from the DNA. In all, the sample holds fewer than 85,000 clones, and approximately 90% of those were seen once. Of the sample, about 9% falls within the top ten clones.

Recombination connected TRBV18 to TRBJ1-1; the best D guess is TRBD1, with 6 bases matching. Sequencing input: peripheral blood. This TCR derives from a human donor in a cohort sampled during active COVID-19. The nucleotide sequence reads TGTGCCAGCTCACCAGGCCGCCGGACAGAGAGAGGTGAAGCTTTCTTT. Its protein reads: CASSPGRRTERGEAFF.